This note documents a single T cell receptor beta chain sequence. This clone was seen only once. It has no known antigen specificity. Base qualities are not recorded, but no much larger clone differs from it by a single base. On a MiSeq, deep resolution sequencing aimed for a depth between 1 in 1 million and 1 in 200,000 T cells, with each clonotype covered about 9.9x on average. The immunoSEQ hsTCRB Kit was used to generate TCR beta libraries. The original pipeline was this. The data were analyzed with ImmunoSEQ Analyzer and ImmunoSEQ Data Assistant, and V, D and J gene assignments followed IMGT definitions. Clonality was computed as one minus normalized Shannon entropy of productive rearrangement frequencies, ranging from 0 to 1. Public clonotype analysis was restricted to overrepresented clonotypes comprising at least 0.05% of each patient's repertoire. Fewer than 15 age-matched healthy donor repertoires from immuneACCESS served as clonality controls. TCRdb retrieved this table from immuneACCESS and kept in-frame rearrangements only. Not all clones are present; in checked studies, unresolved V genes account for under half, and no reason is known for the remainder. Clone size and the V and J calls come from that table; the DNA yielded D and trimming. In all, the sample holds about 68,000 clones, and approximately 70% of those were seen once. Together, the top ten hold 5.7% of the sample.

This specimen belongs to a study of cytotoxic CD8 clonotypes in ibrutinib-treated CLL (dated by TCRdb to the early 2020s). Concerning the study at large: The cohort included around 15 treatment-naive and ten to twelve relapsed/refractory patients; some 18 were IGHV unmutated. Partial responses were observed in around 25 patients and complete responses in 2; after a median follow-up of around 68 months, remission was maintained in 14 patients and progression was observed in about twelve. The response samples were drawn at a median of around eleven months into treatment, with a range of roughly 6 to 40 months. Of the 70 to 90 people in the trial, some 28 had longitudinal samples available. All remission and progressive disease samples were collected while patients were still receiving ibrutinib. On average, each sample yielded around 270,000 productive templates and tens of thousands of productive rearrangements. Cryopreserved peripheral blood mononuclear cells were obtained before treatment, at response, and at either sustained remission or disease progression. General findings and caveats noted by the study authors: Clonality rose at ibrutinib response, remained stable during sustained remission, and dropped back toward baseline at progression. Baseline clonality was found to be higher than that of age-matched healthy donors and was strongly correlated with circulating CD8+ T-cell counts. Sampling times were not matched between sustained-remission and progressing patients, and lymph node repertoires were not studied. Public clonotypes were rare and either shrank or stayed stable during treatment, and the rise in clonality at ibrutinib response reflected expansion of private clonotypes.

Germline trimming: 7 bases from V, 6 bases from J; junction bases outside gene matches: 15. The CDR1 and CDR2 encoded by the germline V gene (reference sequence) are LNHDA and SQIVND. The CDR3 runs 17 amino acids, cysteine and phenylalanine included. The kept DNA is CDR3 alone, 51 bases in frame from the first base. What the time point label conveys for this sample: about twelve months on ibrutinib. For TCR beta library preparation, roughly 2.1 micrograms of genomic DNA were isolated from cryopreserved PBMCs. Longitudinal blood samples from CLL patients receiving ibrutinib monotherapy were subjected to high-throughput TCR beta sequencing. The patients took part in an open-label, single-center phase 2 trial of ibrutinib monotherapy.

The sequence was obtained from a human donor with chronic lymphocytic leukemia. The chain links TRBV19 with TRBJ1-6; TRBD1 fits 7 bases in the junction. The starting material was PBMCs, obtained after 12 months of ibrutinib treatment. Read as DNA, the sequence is TGTGCCAGTACCGAATCCTCGGGGCAGGGGGTTAATTCACCCCTCCACTTT. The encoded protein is CASTESSGQGVNSPLHF.